Following are 24 T cell receptor beta chains from one sample sequenced in a study of identical twins. TCRdb ran MiXCR on the 5' RACE reads and lists one entry per CDR3 protein. Here the sample spans around 530,000 distinct CDR3 sequences, approximately 16% being singletons. This sample was also put to use in a study of yellow fever vaccine responses in identical twins.

The sequenced sample was CD4+ T cells sorted from blood. These receptors all stem from a woman aged 18 to 35 in good health.

This clonotype came up a few times. The gene calls are TRBV2 and TRBJ2-2; no clear D gene. The germline V gene encodes CDR1 SNHLY and CDR2 FYNNEI. This CDR3 contains 15 residues. Trimming took 7 bases from V and 4 from J, leaving 16 bases between them. DNA for the CDR3: TGTGCCAGCACCCTCTCCCCTGACGGCACCGGGGAGCTGTTTTTT. This sequence encodes CASTLSPDGTGELFF. Full variable domain (rest looked up from reference TRBV2 and TRBJ2-2): EPEVTQTPSHQVTQMGQEVILRCVPISNHLYFYWYRQILGQKVEFLVSFYNNEISEKSEIFDDQFSVERPDGSNFTLKIRSTKLEDSAMYFCASTLSPDGTGELFFGEGSRLTVL.

This sequence joins TRBV10-2 and TRBJ1-5; 7 positions agree with TRBD1. The CDR3 spans 16 residues. Per germline, CDR1 WSHSY and CDR2 SAAADI. The V gene end was trimmed by 3 bases and the J gene end by 7 bases; junction bases not matched to a gene: 12. CDR3 sequence (DNA): TGCGCCAGCAGTGACCCCCCGGCGGCAGGGGGACAGCCCCAGCATTTT. It specifies CASSDPPAAGGQPQHF.

The chain has TRBV6-5 and TRBJ1-1; TRBD1 agrees at 10 bases. From germline, CDR1 is MNHEY and CDR2 SVGAGI. The junction had 8 bases not matched to a gene; V was cut back by 1 base and J by 3 bases. There are 17 residues in the CDR3. This CDR3 is CASSYFRLDRGDTEAFF. DNA of the CDR3: TGTGCCAGCAGTTACTTCCGCTTGGACAGGGGGGACACTGAAGCTTTCTTT.

The rearrangement joins TRBV12-3 or TRBV12-4 to TRBJ2-3; no clear D gene. The V gene lost 5 bases and the J gene lost 4 bases, with 16 bases spanning the gap. The CDR3 runs to 15 residues. The CDR3 spells CASSINEGAPDTQYF. DNA of the CDR3: TGTGCCAGCAGTATAAATGAAGGAGCCCCAGATACGCAGTATTTT.

This clonotype was picked up a small number of times. The rearrangement uses TRBV2 and TRBJ2-7; 7 bases are a match to TRBD2. V lost 3 bases to trimming and J lost 6 bases; unmatched junction nucleotides: 11. The CDR3 length is 15 residues. Germline V gives CDR1 SNHLY, CDR2 FYNNEI. The CDR3 DNA is TGTGCCAGCAGTGAGTGGGGGGGTAGTAGCGGCGAGCAGTACTTC. Its protein is CASSEWGGSSGEQYF.

The chain combines TRBV7-6 with TRBJ2-3, with 9 bases lining up with TRBD1. The V and J ends lost 3 bases and 4 bases, in that order; junction bases with no gene match: 2. The CDR3 loop spans 14 amino acids. Per the germline V gene, CDR1 is SGHVS and CDR2 is FNYEAQ. CDR3 in DNA: TGTGCCAGCAGCTTCGGACAGGGGTCAGATACGCAGTATTTT. Translating gives CASSFGQGSDTQYF.

V is TRBV12-3 or TRBV12-4 and J is TRBJ1-2, with D tentatively TRBD1 (5 bases). There are 14 residues in the CDR3. V lost 7 bases and J 2 bases, leaving 14 bases between the germline ends. In nucleotides, the CDR3 is TGTGCCAGCACCTCACAGGTTACAAACTATGGCTACACCTTC. As protein: CASTSQVTNYGYTF.

The rearrangement joins TRBV6-2 or TRBV6-3 to TRBJ2-6; D gene unclear. Trimming left V 5 bases short and J 0 bases short, with 11 bases between. The germline gives CDR1 MNHEY, CDR2 SVGEGT. The CDR3 has 16 residues. The CDR3 bases are TGTGCCAGCAGTCGAGGAAAATTCTCTGGGGCCAACGTCCTGACTTTC. Encoded protein: CASSRGKFSGANVLTF.

A few counts support this clonotype. The chain has TRBV24-1 and TRBJ2-7; possibly TRBD2 for D (6 bases). Germline CDR1 and CDR2: KGHDR and SFDVKD. The V end was cut by 10 bases, the J end by 1 base, with 13 bases between. The CDR3 runs 13 residues. The CDR3 coding sequence is TGTGCCACGACTAGGACGGGATCCTACGAGCAGTACTTC. It yields the protein CATTRTGSYEQYF.

A word on this clonotype: The junction and the germline gene differ at one end; a read error may be behind it. The chain couples TRBV5-6 to TRBJ1-1; D uncertain. There are 15 residues in the CDR3. CDR1 is SGHDT and CDR2 is YYEEEE in the germline V gene. The CDR3 sequence: CASILGGHYSTEAFF. DNA for the CDR3: TGTGCCAGCATCTTGGGTGGGCACTACTCCACTGAAGCTTTCTTT. Looking up the rest from reference TRBV5-6 and TRBJ1-1 gives the full variable domain: DAGVTQSPTHLIKTRGQQVTLRCSPKSGHDTVSWYQQALGQGPQFIFQYYEEEERQRGNFPDRFSGHQFPNYSSELNVNALLLGDSALYLCASILGGHYSTEAFFGQGTRLTVV.

This rearrangement joins TRBV28 to TRBJ2-2; 7 bases map to TRBD2. CDR3 length: 19 residues. Germline CDR1 is MDHEN and CDR2 is SYDVKM. Losses at the gene ends were 5 bases for V and 3 bases for J; bases not matched to a gene: 18. CDR3 in DNA: TGTGCCAGCAGTACCCTTCTTGCAGCGGGGACGGGGTACACCGGGGAGCTGTTTTTT. As protein: CASSTLLAAGTGYTGELFF.

This clonotype occurred a few times. The J gene is TRBJ2-5, the V gene TRBV24-1; D gene unclear. The CDR3 length is 13 residues. The germline V and J ends were trimmed by 8 bases and 4 bases, with 13 bases remaining between them. Germline CDR1 and CDR2: KGHDR and SFDVKD. In nucleotides, the CDR3 is TGTGCCACCAATGCTGCGATCGGAGAGACCCAGTACTTC. This translates into CATNAAIGETQYF.

The chain links TRBV29-1 to TRBJ2-5; 10 bases line up with TRBD2. The germline V gene has CDR1 SQVTM and CDR2 ANQGSEA. The CDR3 spans 14 residues. Trimming removed 4 bases from V and 4 bases from J; junction bases left unmatched: 6. As DNA, the CDR3 is TGCAGCGTTGGTGGGCCTAGCGGGGGAGAGACCCAGTACTTC. It is translated as CSVGGPSGGETQYF.

Worth noting for this clonotype: A junction end diverges from the germline sequence, so it may reflect a read error. The gene calls are TRBV10-2 and TRBJ2-1; D is undetermined. This CDR3 contains 11 residues. CDR1 is WSHSY and CDR2 is SAAADI in the germline V gene. CDR3 amino acids: CASSELQEHFF. DNA of the CDR3: TGCGCCAGCAGTGAATTGCAGGAGCACTTCTTC.

The sample holds many counts of this clonotype. This chain joins TRBV11-2 and TRBJ2-7; no reliable D call. Germline values: CDR1 SGHAT, CDR2 FQNNGV. The CDR3 has 12 residues. Trimming took 1 base from V and 2 from J, leaving 3 bases between them. CDR3 sequence: CASSLATYEQYF. The CDR3 DNA is TGTGCCAGCAGCTTAGCGACCTACGAGCAGTACTTC. Complete variable domain (other parts from reference TRBV11-2 and TRBJ2-7): EAGVAQSPRYKIIEKRQSVAFWCNPISGHATLYWYQQILGQGPKLLIQFQNNGVVDDSQLPKDRFSAERLKGVDSTLKIQPAKLEDSAVYLCASSLATYEQYFGPGTRLTVT.

In this sample, this clonotype turned up many times. This chain links TRBV29-1 with TRBJ2-3, with 7 bases fitting TRBD2. Germline V gives CDR1 SQVTM, CDR2 ANQGSEA. The CDR3 length is 14 residues. Trimming at V came to 2 bases and at J to 3 bases, leaving 5 bases not matched to a gene. CDR3: CSVESGLGTDTQYF. DNA for the CDR3: TGCAGCGTTGAAAGTGGACTAGGGACAGATACGCAGTATTTT.

The DNA of the CDR3 is TGTGCCAGCAGCCGGGGAGGGGGCGGACTAGGCGAGCAGTACTTC. Encoded protein: CASSRGGGGLGEQYF. This chain connects TRBV12-3 or TRBV12-4 to TRBJ2-7; D might be TRBD1 or TRBD2, each matching 7 bases. CDR3 length equals 15 residues. V was clipped by 6 bases and J by 6 bases, with 21 bases between them.

This clonotype was counted between two and nine times. The chain joins TRBV10-3 to TRBJ1-3; no clear D gene. Trimming removed 8 bases from V and 0 bases from J, with 11 bases in between. This CDR3 region has 14 residues. In germline, CDR1 is ENHRY, CDR2 SYGVKD. The CDR3 loop is CAIEADLSGNTIYF. CDR3 DNA: TGTGCCATCGAGGCAGACCTCTCTGGAAACACCATATATTTT.

V usage is TRBV15 and J usage is TRBJ2-7, with 10 bases matching TRBD2. The V segment lost 0 bases and the J segment 4 bases; nucleotides outside the gene matches: 18. Germline V gene lookup returns CDR1 LNHNV and CDR2 YYDKDF (reference sequence). The CDR3 has 20 residues. The CDR3 DNA reads TGTGCCACCAGCAGAGATGGGGGGAGCCCTAGTCTAGCGGGAGTGTACGAGCAGTACTTC. It yields the protein CATSRDGGSPSLAGVYEQYF.

V usage is TRBV5-5 and J usage is TRBJ2-1; the match to TRBD2 covers 13 bases. Germline-derived CDR1 and CDR2 are SGHKS and YYEKEE (reference sequence). There are 17 residues in the CDR3. V lost 4 bases, J lost 10 bases, and 14 bases stayed unmatched. The CDR3 loop is CASSVLVVTSGRQEQFF. The CDR3 DNA sequence: TGTGCCAGCAGCGTCCTGGTCGTGACTAGCGGGAGGCAGGAGCAGTTCTTC.

CDR3 coding DNA: TGCAGTGCTAGAGTGATTGGTGGAACAGCCAATCAGCCCCAGCATTTT. This sequence encodes CSARVIGGTANQPQHF. The J gene is TRBJ1-5, the V gene TRBV20-1, with no clear D. The CDR3 totals 16 residues. Trimming removed 1 base from V and 3 bases from J, with 16 bases in between. Germline loops: CDR1 DFQATT, CDR2 SNEGSKA (reference sequence).

This chain uses TRBV28 with TRBJ2-1; 7 bases fit TRBD2. The J segment lost 8 bases and the V segment lost 2 bases, leaving 6 bases of the junction unmatched. The CDR3 sequence is 14 residues long. Germline CDR1 and CDR2: MDHEN and SYDVKM. The CDR3 sequence: CASSLQGGADEQFF. DNA of the CDR3: TGTGCCAGCAGTTTACAGGGAGGGGCGGATGAGCAGTTCTTC.

This clonotype has just a few counts. The V call is TRBV12-3 or TRBV12-4, the J call TRBJ2-3; 8 bases are a match to TRBD2. This CDR3 has 12 amino acids. V was clipped by 6 bases and J by 9 bases; unmatched bases: 5. The chain's CDR3 is CASSSSGATQYF. The CDR3 DNA is TGTGCCAGCAGCAGTAGCGGGGCCACGCAGTATTTT.

Only a few counts were recorded for this clonotype. The chain employs TRBV5-1 and TRBJ2-2; D is unresolved. The CDR3 length is 14 residues. The V and J ends lost 0 bases and 7 bases respectively, with 10 bases between them. The germline gives CDR1 SGHRS, CDR2 YFSETQ. CDR3 sequence (DNA): TGCGCCAGCAGCTTGGTTCGAGGTTACGGGGAGCTGTTTTTT. Its translation is CASSLVRGYGELFF.